The 18 T cell receptor beta chains below all came from one sample that was sequenced in a study of PD-1 and CTLA-4 blockade in melanoma. Repertoires were generated with immunoSEQ multiplex PCR, while TCRdb's copy carries only in-frame clones and drops some. The sample holds tens of thousands of clones, around 90% seen once. The sequences come from CD8+ T cells from peripheral blood, collected from a patient given anti-PD-1 treatment. These receptors all stem from a human donor with melanoma.

This chain joins TRBV30 and TRBJ2-7; D call uncertain. V lost 0 bases, J lost 6 bases, and 18 bases lay in between. This CDR3 is built from 15 residues. Germline CDR1 GTSNPN, CDR2 SVGIG (reference sequence). The CDR3 region is CAWSVGFGRGGEQYF. The CDR3 DNA reads as TGTGCCTGGAGTGTAGGTTTTGGACGCGGTGGCGAGCAGTACTTC.

The V gene is TRBV7-9, the J gene TRBJ2-7, with 9 bases identical to TRBD1. There are 13 residues in the CDR3. V lost 5 bases and J lost 5; bases outside the gene matches: 4. The V gene's germline CDR1 is SEHNR and CDR2 FQNEAQ (reference sequence). The CDR3 reads CASSGGTGNEQYF. CDR3 DNA: TGTGCCAGCAGCGGAGGGACAGGGAACGAGCAGTACTTC.

V usage is TRBV19 and J usage is TRBJ1-5; D gene uncertain. Trimming shortened V by 7 bases and J by 0 bases, and 19 bases separated the two germline ends. Germline V gene lookup returns CDR1 LNHDA and CDR2 SQIVND (reference sequence). The CDR3 loop spans 17 amino acids. Written as DNA, the CDR3 is TGTGCCAGTACTGATGAACGGATAAGTTATAGCAATCAGCCCCAGCATTTT. Encoded protein: CASTDERISYSNQPQHF.

V and J are TRBV6-1 and TRBJ2-7; tentatively, D is TRBD1 or TRBD2 (6 bases each). Germline loops: CDR1 MNHNS, CDR2 SASEGT. Trimming took off 3 bases at V and 0 bases at J, with 12 bases between the two ends. The CDR3 sequence is 15 residues long. The CDR3: CASSDLSGASYEQYF. The DNA of the CDR3 is TGTGCCAGCAGTGATCTGTCGGGGGCCTCCTACGAGCAGTACTTC.

J is TRBJ1-1 and V is TRBV19; tentative D call: TRBD1 (5 bases). Trimming pared 7 bases from V and 3 bases from J, leaving 12 bases between. The V gene's germline CDR1 is LNHDA and CDR2 SQIVND (reference sequence). The CDR3 spans 13 residues. CDR3: CASIGDSYTEAFF. CDR3 DNA sequence: TGTGCCAGTATCGGAGACAGTTACACTGAAGCTTTCTTT.

This clone was recorded a few times. The rearrangement uses TRBV11-2 and TRBJ1-4, with D maybe TRBD1 (6 bases). Between the trimmed V and J ends, which lost 10 bases and 5 bases, there was a span of 14 bases. Per the germline V gene, CDR1 is SGHAT and CDR2 is FQNNGV. CDR3 size: 13 residues. CDR3 coding DNA: TGTGCCACGGCGGGGGGCAGGAATGAAAAACTGTTTTTT. Amino acids: CATAGGRNEKLFF.

The J gene is TRBJ2-1, the V gene TRBV7-9, with D maybe TRBD2 (6 bases). The germline gives CDR1 SEHNR, CDR2 FQNEAQ (reference sequence). Trimming stripped 4 bases from V and 0 bases from J, with 16 bases between. The CDR3 length is 17 residues. The CDR3 spells CASSSFSGTSSYNEQFF. For the CDR3, the DNA is TGTGCCAGCAGCTCGTTTTCCGGGACTTCCTCCTACAATGAGCAGTTCTTC.

This clone is judged medium-sized (0.01 to 0.1%). CDR3 sequence: CASRPSSSGGAYEQFF. CDR3 bases: TGTGCCAGCAGACCCAGTTCTAGCGGGGGGGCTTATGAGCAGTTCTTC. The chain carries TRBV28 and TRBJ2-1, with TRBD2 identical over 12 bases. The junction had 11 bases not matched to a gene; V was cut back by 6 bases and J by 8 bases. The CDR3 has 16 residues. The germline gives CDR1 MDHEN, CDR2 SYDVKM.

V usage is TRBV6-5 and J usage is TRBJ2-1; D gene uncertain. The CDR3 extends over 13 amino acids. V dropped 3 bases and J dropped 0 bases, with 3 bases sitting between them. In germline, CDR1 is MNHEY, CDR2 SVGAGI. The CDR3 here is CASSYSSYNEQFF. CDR3 bases: TGTGCCAGCAGTTATAGCTCCTACAATGAGCAGTTCTTC.

In its sample, this clone was seen a few times. The V gene is TRBV5-6, the J gene TRBJ1-1; 7 nucleotides match TRBD1. Trimming at V came to 2 bases and at J to 6 bases, leaving 4 bases not matched to a gene. This CDR3 region has 13 residues. CDR1 and CDR2 from the germline V gene are SGHDT and YYEEEE. As DNA, the CDR3 is TGTGCCAGCAGCTTACAGGGGATAGCTGAAGCTTTCTTT. Amino acids: CASSLQGIAEAFF.

This chain joins TRBV5-1 and TRBJ2-1; the D call may be TRBD1 or TRBD2 (5 bases each). Per the germline V gene, CDR1 is SGHRS and CDR2 is YFSETQ. The V end lost 0 bases, the J end lost 1 base, and 11 bases lay between the germline ends. This CDR3 has 16 amino acids. The chain's CDR3 is CASSLDWGYSYNEQFF. The DNA for the CDR3 is TGCGCCAGCAGCTTGGATTGGGGGTATTCCTACAATGAGCAGTTCTTC. The whole variable domain, filled in from reference TRBV5-1 and TRBJ2-1, reads KAGVTQTPRYLIKTRGQQVTLSCSPISGHRSVSWYQQTPGQGLQFLFEYFSETQRNKGNFPGRFSGRQFSNSRSEMNVSTLELGDSALYLCASSLDWGYSYNEQFFGPGTRLTVL.

The chain uses TRBV30 and TRBJ2-5; 10 bases are a match to TRBD2. This CDR3 has 16 residues. The V gene's germline CDR1 is GTSNPN and CDR2 SVGIG (reference sequence). The junction had 5 bases not matched to a gene; V was cut back by 0 bases and J by 1 base. The CDR3 protein is CAWSVLSGRTQETQYF. The CDR3 DNA follows: TGTGCCTGGAGTGTACTTAGCGGGAGGACCCAAGAGACCCAGTACTTC.

The rearrangement uses TRBV2 and TRBJ1-1; no firm D call. The CDR3 contains 15 residues. Per the germline V gene, CDR1 is SNHLY and CDR2 is FYNNEI. The ends were cut back, 7 bases at V and 4 bases at J, with 19 bases in the middle. CDR3 nucleotide sequence: TGTGCCAGCAAGGAGTCGAGTGGGGTGAGCACTGAAGCTTTCTTT. Amino acid sequence: CASKESSGVSTEAFF.

In nucleotides, the CDR3 is TGTGCCAGCAGTGGGTCACCATTTACTAGCGGGGGGGTAGATACGCAGTATTTT. As protein: CASSGSPFTSGGVDTQYF. The V gene is TRBV6-1, the J gene TRBJ2-3, with TRBD2 identical over 13 bases. V shed 4 bases and J 5 bases; nucleotides not matched to a gene: 12. CDR1 MNHNS and CDR2 SASEGT come from the germline V gene. This CDR3 is 18 amino acids long.

The chain has TRBV4-1 and TRBJ1-2; 7 bases match TRBD1. V was clipped by 1 base and J by 5 bases; unmatched bases: 10. The V gene's germline CDR1 is MGHRA and CDR2 YSYEKL. The CDR3 has 16 residues. CDR3 region: CASSQGAETGSYGYTF. DNA for the CDR3: TGCGCCAGCAGCCAAGGTGCCGAGACAGGGTCATATGGCTACACCTTC.

In the case of this clone: An end of the junction differs from the germline gene, which may be a read error. The chain recombines TRBV7-9 with TRBJ1-4; D uncertain. Germline CDR1 is SEHNR and CDR2 is FQNEAQ (reference sequence). There are 12 residues in the CDR3. The CDR3 reads CASSSTDDKLFF. For the CDR3, the DNA is TGTGCCAGCAGTTCGACGGATGATAAACTGTTTTTT.

The chain has TRBV10-2 and TRBJ2-3; 7 bases fit TRBD1. The junction had 9 bases not matched to a gene; V was cut back by 3 bases and J by 6 bases. The CDR3 covers 15 residues. The germline CDR1 and CDR2 sequences are WSHSY and SAAADI. The CDR3 spells CASSEGVGGQDTQYF. The CDR3 DNA sequence: TGCGCCAGCAGTGAAGGAGTTGGGGGACAGGATACGCAGTATTTT.

The gene calls are TRBV11-2 and TRBJ2-3, with D perhaps TRBD1 or TRBD2 (6 bases each). In germline, CDR1 is SGHAT, CDR2 FQNNGV. The CDR3 has 16 amino acids. Trimming left V 2 bases short and J 2 bases short, with 14 bases between. Written as DNA, the CDR3 is TGTGCCAGCAGCTTAAGGATAGGGGGGCCCACAGATACGCAGTATTTT. Amino acid sequence: CASSLRIGGPTDTQYF. The full variable domain, its missing parts supplied by reference TRBV11-2 and TRBJ2-3, is EAGVAQSPRYKIIEKRQSVAFWCNPISGHATLYWYQQILGQGPKLLIQFQNNGVVDDSQLPKDRFSAERLKGVDSTLKIQPAKLEDSAVYLCASSLRIGGPTDTQYFGPGTRLTVL.